Listed below are T cell receptor beta chains from one sample, sequenced in a study of OX40 agonist ivuxolimab in advanced cancers. Repertoires were generated with immunoSEQ multiplex PCR, while TCRdb's copy carries only in-frame clones and drops some. This table has 55,000 to 85,000 clones, 85% to 90% appearing once. The source material was CD4+ or CD8+ T cells sorted from blood, sampled in a trial of the OX40 agonist ivuxolimab. The receptors here all came from an adult with an advanced solid tumor such as melanoma, head and neck, liver or kidney cancer. Both conserved end residues are part of each CDR3. The D gene is left open where the match is weak. Part of the rows lack a size; the others show once, few, many or a class for expanded clones.

size: once; D: NA; V: TRBV5-1; length: 14; J: TRBJ2-5; CDR3: CASSLGQARETQYF; DNA: TGCGCCAGCAGCTTAGGACAAGCTCGAGAGACCCAGTACTTC
size: medium-sized; D: TRBD1; V: TRBV2; length: 12; J: TRBJ1-5; CDR3: CASQTGRQPQHF; DNA: TGTGCCAGCCAGACAGGGCGCCAGCCCCAGCATTTT
size: NA; D: TRBD1; V: TRBV5-1; length: 14; J: TRBJ2-7; CDR3: CASSWDRPTYEQYF; DNA: TGCGCCAGCAGCTGGGACAGACCTACCTACGAGCAGTACTTC
size: NA; D: NA; V: TRBV19; length: 15; J: TRBJ1-2; CDR3: CASSIPGIRGRGYTF; DNA: TGTGCCAGTAGTATCCCGGGTATACGGGGTCGGGGCTACACCTTC
size: once; D: NA; V: TRBV6-5; length: 11; J: TRBJ2-7; CDR3: CASSYDYEQYF; DNA: TGTGCCAGCAGTTATGATTACGAGCAGTACTTC
size: once; D: NA; V: TRBV11-2; length: 14; J: TRBJ1-4; CDR3: CASSLQGLDEKLFF; DNA: TGTGCCAGCAGCTTACAGGGCTTGGATGAAAAACTGTTTTTT
size: NA; D: TRBD2; V: TRBV18; length: 15; J: TRBJ2-5; CDR3: CASSRGLAGEETQYF; DNA: TGTGCCAGCTCACGAGGACTAGCGGGGGAGGAGACCCAGTACTTC
size: NA; D: NA; V: TRBV11-2; length: 18; J: TRBJ2-2; CDR3: CASSSPIPTAERSGELFF; DNA: TGTGCCAGCAGCTCACCTATCCCAACAGCCGAGAGGAGCGGGGAGCTGTTTTTT
size: NA; D: NA; V: TRBV10-3; length: 15; J: TRBJ2-3; CDR3: CAISDGYSETDTQYF; DNA: TGTGCCATCAGTGACGGGTACAGCGAAACAGATACGCAGTATTTT
size: NA; D: NA; V: TRBV6-1; length: 11; J: TRBJ2-5; CDR3: CASRTAETQYF; DNA: TGTGCCAGCAGGACAGCAGAGACCCAGTACTTC
size: NA; D: NA; V: TRBV20-1; length: 11; J: TRBJ2-7; CDR3: CSARAGYEQYF; DNA: TGCAGTGCTAGAGCAGGGTACGAGCAGTACTTC
size: NA; D: NA; V: TRBV5-4; length: 12; J: TRBJ1-1; CDR3: CASHGDHTEAFF; DNA: TGTGCCAGTCATGGGGACCACACTGAAGCTTTCTTT
size: NA; D: NA; V: TRBV6-6; length: 11; J: TRBJ1-1; CDR3: CATRTYTEAFF; DNA: TGTGCCACCAGGACGTACACTGAAGCTTTCTTT
size: few; D: NA; V: TRBV19; length: 18; J: TRBJ1-3; CDR3: CASSISATVGDFGNTIYF; DNA: TGTGCCAGTAGTATATCGGCGACAGTCGGGGATTTTGGAAACACCATATATTTT
size: NA; D: NA; V: TRBV19; length: 15; J: TRBJ2-5; CDR3: CASSLTNSGWETQYF; DNA: TGTGCCAGTAGTCTAACAAATAGCGGATGGGAGACCCAGTACTTC
size: NA; D: NA; V: TRBV20-1; length: 10; J: TRBJ2-7; CDR3: CSARDLRENF; DNA: TGCAGTGCTAGAGATCTCCGGGAAAACTTC
size: NA; D: NA; V: TRBV5-1; length: 12; J: TRBJ1-2; CDR3: CASREDSGGYTF; DNA: TGCGCCAGCAGAGAGGATTCGGGTGGCTACACCTTC
size: few; D: TRBD2; V: TRBV7-2; length: 17; J: TRBJ2-3; CDR3: CASSHAVYGGATDTQYF; DNA: TGTGCCAGCAGCCATGCTGTCTACGGGGGGGCTACAGATACGCAGTATTTT
size: NA; D: NA; V: TRBV6-5; length: 13; J: TRBJ1-4; CDR3: CASSYRGKEKLFF; DNA: TGTGCCAGCAGTTACAGGGGGAAAGAAAAACTGTTTTTT
size: once; D: NA; V: TRBV5-6; length: 16; J: TRBJ1-3; CDR3: CASSLEGGSSGNTIYF; DNA: TGTGCCAGCAGCTTGGAGGGGGGCAGCTCTGGAAACACCATATATTTT
size: NA; D: TRBD1; V: TRBV4-3; length: 15; J: TRBJ2-5; CDR3: CASSQAQGAGETQYF; DNA: TGCGCCAGCAGCCAAGCACAGGGGGCAGGAGAGACCCAGTACTTC
size: NA; D: NA; V: TRBV5-1; length: 14; J: TRBJ1-2; CDR3: CASSLIESASGYTF; DNA: TGCGCCAGCAGCTTGATCGAATCGGCGAGCGGCTACACCTTC
size: NA; D: NA; V: TRBV27; length: 12; J: TRBJ2-1; CDR3: CASSSDWSEQFF; DNA: TGTGCCAGCAGTTCGGACTGGAGTGAGCAGTTCTTC
size: NA; D: NA; V: TRBV5-1; length: 15; J: TRBJ2-4; CDR3: CASSLARAAKNIQYF; DNA: TGCGCCAGCAGCTTGGCCAGGGCCGCCAAAAACATTCAGTACTTC
size: NA; D: TRBD1; V: TRBV5-5; length: 15; J: TRBJ1-4; CDR3: CASSFAGTVGEKLFF; DNA: TGTGCCAGCAGCTTCGCCGGGACAGTGGGTGAAAAACTGTTTTTT
size: NA; D: NA; V: TRBV6-6; length: 14; J: TRBJ1-2; CDR3: CASSYGGTKIGYTF; DNA: TGTGCCAGCAGTTACGGAGGGACGAAAATAGGCTACACCTTC
size: once; D: NA; V: TRBV27; length: 16; J: TRBJ1-2; CDR3: CASSTPSRGSGYGYTF; DNA: TGTGCCAGCAGTACCCCCTCGCGGGGATCGGGGTATGGCTACACCTTC
size: NA; D: NA; V: TRBV7-2; length: 15; J: TRBJ2-7; CDR3: CASSLVEGPRYEQYF; DNA: TGTGCCAGCAGCTTAGTAGAGGGTCCTCGCTACGAGCAGTACTTC
size: NA; D: NA; V: TRBV18; length: 17; J: TRBJ2-3; CDR3: CASSPSGAGGGPDTQYF; DNA: TGTGCCAGCTCACCTTCCGGGGCAGGAGGGGGTCCAGATACGCAGTATTTT
size: NA; D: NA; V: TRBV19; length: 18; J: TRBJ2-2; CDR3: CASSIVTGGQLNTGELFF; DNA: TGTGCCAGTAGTATTGTTACGGGGGGACAGCTGAACACCGGGGAGCTGTTTTTT
size: NA; D: TRBD1; V: TRBV4-3; length: 15; J: TRBJ2-1; CDR3: CASSQDSTGENEQFF; DNA: TGCGCCAGCAGCCAAGATTCCACAGGGGAGAATGAGCAGTTCTTC
size: NA; D: NA; V: TRBV6-5; length: 14; J: TRBJ1-1; CDR3: CASSPYEEGGEAFF; DNA: TGTGCCAGCAGCCCCTACGAGGAGGGGGGTGAAGCTTTCTTT
size: NA; D: TRBD1; V: TRBV19; length: 14; J: TRBJ1-5; CDR3: CASAVDRAGQPQHF; DNA: TGTGCCTCGGCTGTGGACAGGGCGGGACAGCCCCAGCATTTT
size: NA; D: NA; V: TRBV7-2; length: 14; J: TRBJ1-1; CDR3: CASSLQGRNTEAFF; DNA: TGTGCCAGCAGCTTACAGGGTAGGAACACTGAAGCTTTCTTT
size: NA; D: NA; V: TRBV7-2; length: 13; J: TRBJ2-7; CDR3: CASSLAGFYEQYF; DNA: TGTGCCAGCAGCTTGGCAGGTTTCTACGAGCAGTACTTC
size: NA; D: NA; V: TRBV7-2; length: 15; J: TRBJ2-7; CDR3: CASSVRSGAEYEQYF; DNA: TGTGCCAGCAGCGTTAGATCAGGGGCGGAGTACGAGCAGTACTTC
size: NA; D: NA; V: TRBV4-2; length: 15; J: TRBJ2-7; CDR3: CASSQVISDAHEQYF; DNA: TGTGCCAGCAGCCAAGTTATCTCGGACGCGCACGAGCAGTACTTC
size: NA; D: TRBD1; V: TRBV11-3; length: 15; J: TRBJ2-7; CDR3: CASSPGGTGAHEQYF; DNA: TGTGCCAGCAGCCCAGGGGGGACAGGGGCCCACGAGCAGTACTTC
size: NA; D: NA; V: TRBV28; length: 16; J: TRBJ1-5; CDR3: CASSLTVGVGNQPQHF; DNA: TGTGCCAGCAGTTTAACGGTAGGGGTTGGGAATCAGCCCCAGCATTTT
size: NA; D: NA; V: TRBV28; length: 15; J: TRBJ1-2; CDR3: CASSLLLGGSYGYTF; DNA: TGTGCCAGCAGCCTCCTCCTGGGGGGTTCTTATGGCTACACCTTC
size: NA; D: NA; V: TRBV7-7; length: 14; J: TRBJ2-1; CDR3: CASSPWASNNEQFF; DNA: TGTGCTAGCAGCCCTTGGGCCAGCAACAATGAGCAGTTCTTC
size: NA; D: NA; V: TRBV5-1; length: 13; J: TRBJ1-3; CDR3: CASSLGSGNTIYF; DNA: TGCGCCAGCAGTTTGGGCTCTGGAAACACCATATATTTT
size: few; D: NA; V: TRBV5-1; length: 15; J: TRBJ2-3; CDR3: CASSLGSGSTDTQYF; DNA: TGCGCCAGCAGCTTGGGGTCTGGCTCCACAGATACGCAGTATTTT
size: NA; D: NA; V: TRBV7-2; length: 13; J: TRBJ2-7; CDR3: CASSSRSSYEQYF; DNA: TGTGCCAGCAGCTCCAGGAGCTCCTACGAGCAGTACTTC
size: NA; D: NA; V: TRBV19; length: 13; J: TRBJ2-5; CDR3: CASSMGRGGTQYF; DNA: TGTGCCAGTAGTATGGGCAGGGGAGGGACCCAGTACTTC
size: NA; D: TRBD2; V: TRBV4-1; length: 15; J: TRBJ2-7; CDR3: CASSYSSGDLSEQYF; DNA: TGCGCCAGCAGTTACAGTAGCGGGGATCTGAGCGAGCAGTACTTC
size: few; D: TRBD1; V: TRBV7-9; length: 14; J: TRBJ1-2; CDR3: CASSPGQGDYGYTF; DNA: TGTGCCAGCAGCCCGGGACAGGGCGACTATGGCTACACCTTC
size: NA; D: NA; V: TRBV15; length: 14; J: TRBJ2-2; CDR3: CATSRDLVRGELFF; DNA: TGTGCCACCAGCAGAGACCTCGTGCGAGGGGAGCTGTTTTTT
size: NA; D: TRBD1; V: TRBV5-1; length: 16; J: TRBJ2-7; CDR3: CASSTIKGDRINEQYF; DNA: TGCGCCAGCAGCACCATCAAGGGGGACAGGATCAACGAGCAGTACTTC
size: NA; D: NA; V: TRBV7-2; length: 12; J: TRBJ1-2; CDR3: CASSFGRGGYTF; DNA: TGTGCCAGCAGCTTCGGGAGGGGTGGCTACACCTTC